Presented here are 20 T cell receptor beta chains from one specimen sequenced in a study of blood T cell repertoires in COVID-19. Assay: immunoSEQ multiplex PCR; the TCRdb copy retains only in-frame clones and omits some. This table holds around 180,000 clones, roughly 84% found once. Sequenced: peripheral blood. These receptors all come from a human donor in a cohort sampled during active COVID-19.

This sequence joins TRBV9 and TRBJ1-1; D is perhaps TRBD1 (6 bases). With 4 bases removed from V and 6 bases from J, the gap between germline ends came to 16 bases. CDR1 is SGDLS, CDR2 YYNGEE, per germline. This CDR3 has 14 residues. CDR3 loop: CASSTRLQGSEAFF. The CDR3 nucleotides are TGTGCCAGCAGCACCCGATTACAGGGCTCTGAAGCTTTCTTT.

V gene TRBV3-1 (or the pseudogene TRBV3-2) combines with J gene TRBJ2-7; D possibly corresponds to TRBD2 (5 bases). V lost 6 bases and J lost 4, with 10 bases in between. CDR3 size: 12 residues. Germline CDR1 is LGHDT and CDR2 is YNNKEL (reference sequence). CDR3 coding DNA: TGTGCCAGCAGGGGAAGAGGGTACGAGCAGTACTTC. Residues: CASRGRGYEQYF.

The chain is built from TRBV12-3 or TRBV12-4 and TRBJ1-4; the D gene is possibly TRBD1 (5 bases). Trimming cost V 3 bases and J 8 bases, with 10 bases left between them. The CDR3 loop spans 13 amino acids. CDR3 protein: CASSFGGDEKLFF. The CDR3 region has the DNA TGTGCCAGCAGTTTCGGGGGGGACGAAAAACTGTTTTTT.

J is TRBJ1-1 and V is TRBV28, with D possibly matching TRBD1 (5 bases). The CDR3 is 13 residues long. The ends were cut back, 0 bases at V and 8 bases at J, with 10 bases in the middle. Germline CDR1 reads MDHEN; CDR2 reads SYDVKM. The chain's CDR3 is CASSLWRQNEAFF. The CDR3 DNA follows: TGTGCCAGCAGTTTATGGAGACAGAACGAAGCTTTCTTT.

V is TRBV7-6 and J is TRBJ2-1, with 14 bases fitting TRBD2. Looked up from germline, CDR1 is SGHVS and CDR2 is FNYEAQ. There are 17 residues in the CDR3. V dropped 5 bases and J dropped 7; count of bases not matched to a gene: 10. This chain's CDR3 is CASSPRLAGGLWNEQFF. DNA of the CDR3: TGTGCCAGCAGCCCTAGACTAGCGGGGGGGCTGTGGAATGAGCAGTTCTTC.

The chain combines TRBV6-2 or TRBV6-3 with TRBJ2-7; D possibly corresponds to TRBD1 (7 bases). CDR1 MNHEY and CDR2 SVGEGT come from the germline V gene. This CDR3 is built from 15 residues. Trimming shortened V by 0 bases and J by 7 bases, and 16 bases separated the two germline ends. The DNA for the CDR3 is TGTGCCAGCAGTTACTCGTTGGAGGGGGCAGAAGAGCAGTACTTC. Its protein is CASSYSLEGAEEQYF.

This clone was detected once. The chain has TRBV6-2 or TRBV6-3 and TRBJ2-7; 11 bases fit TRBD2. After removal of 5 bases from V and 3 bases from J, the junction contained 3 bases not matched to a gene. Looked up from germline, CDR1 is MNHEY and CDR2 is SVGEGT. This CDR3 has 14 residues. For the CDR3, the DNA is TGTGCCAGCAGTACACTAGCGGGAGACTACGAGCAGTACTTC. The encoded protein is CASSTLAGDYEQYF.

The chain is built from TRBV21-1 and TRBJ1-1. TRBV21-1 is a known pseudogene. CDR3 length equals 16 residues. Here the CDR3 reads CASSKGGLIQNTEAFF. As DNA, the CDR3 is TGTGCCAGCAGCAAGGGAGGGTTAATCCAGAACACTGAAGCTTTCTTT.

This sequence joins TRBV7-2 and TRBJ2-3, with 8 bases identical to TRBD2. The CDR3 sequence is 16 residues long. The junction had 7 bases not matched to a gene; V was cut back by 2 bases and J by 3 bases. Germline assignment: CDR1 SGHTA and CDR2 FQGNSA. The CDR3 region is CASSLIRGGGTDTQYF. The CDR3 region has the DNA TGTGCCAGCAGCTTAATCCGGGGGGGCGGGACAGATACGCAGTATTTT.

In its sample, this clone was seen once. V and J are TRBV7-3 and TRBJ2-5, with TRBD2 identical over 7 bases. CDR1 is SGHTA and CDR2 is FQGTGA in the germline V gene. The CDR3 consists of 15 residues. With 2 bases clipped from V and 2 bases from J, the junction kept 5 bases outside the gene matches. As DNA, the CDR3 is TGTGCCAGCAGCTTAGGGTCTAGCGGACAAGAGACCCAGTACTTC. It is translated as CASSLGSSGQETQYF.

The sample holds a few counts of this clone. The genes are TRBV6-6 and TRBJ1-5; D might be TRBD1 (6 bases). Germline V gene sequence: CDR1 MNHNY, CDR2 SVGAGI (reference sequence). The CDR3 has 12 amino acids. The V gene lost 6 bases and the J gene lost 6 bases, with 9 bases spanning the gap. For the CDR3, the DNA is TGTGCCAGCAGCCAGGGGAGTCAGCCCCAGCATTTT. Its protein is CASSQGSQPQHF.

The chain is built from TRBV5-1 and TRBJ2-5, with TRBD2 identical over 13 bases. Germline CDR1 is SGHRS and CDR2 is YFSETQ. The CDR3 runs to 16 residues. V trimming: 4 bases; J trimming: 4 bases; junction bases outside the gene matches: 7. CDR3 nucleotide sequence: TGCGCCAGCAGCCCGGGAGGACTAGCGGGAGCAGAGACCCAGTACTTC. Protein sequence: CASSPGGLAGAETQYF. The full variable domain, rest sourced from reference TRBV5-1 and TRBJ2-5, is KAGVTQTPRYLIKTRGQQVTLSCSPISGHRSVSWYQQTPGQGLQFLFEYFSETQRNKGNFPGRFSGRQFSNSRSEMNVSTLELGDSALYLCASSPGGLAGAETQYFGPGTRLLVL.

V is TRBV7-9 and J is TRBJ2-1; 7 bases match TRBD2. The germline V gene has CDR1 SEHNR and CDR2 FQNEAQ (reference sequence). Trimming took 2 bases from V and 4 from J; bases not matched to a gene: 8. This CDR3 region has 16 residues. In nucleotides, the CDR3 is TGTGCCAGCAGCTTATGGGAGGGGCGGGAATACAATGAGCAGTTCTTC. As protein: CASSLWEGREYNEQFF. Full variable domain (outside the CDR3, taken from reference TRBV7-9 and TRBJ2-1): DTGVSQNPRHKITKRGQNVTFRCDPISEHNRLYWYRQTLGQGPEFLTYFQNEAQLEKSRLLSDRFSAERPKGSFSTLEIQRTEQGDSAMYLCASSLWEGREYNEQFFGPGTRLTVL.

The V gene is TRBV3-1 (or the pseudogene TRBV3-2), the J gene TRBJ2-3; 12 nucleotides line up with TRBD2. The V gene's germline CDR1 is LGHDT and CDR2 YNNKEL (reference sequence). The CDR3 extends over 21 amino acids. The V and J ends lost 0 bases and 0 bases, in that order; junction bases with no gene match: 13. DNA of the CDR3: TGTGCCAGCAGCCAAGATACGGCTAGCGGGAGGGCCTGGCATAGCACAGATACGCAGTATTTT. This sequence encodes CASSQDTASGRAWHSTDTQYF.

The chain has TRBV4-3 and TRBJ1-1; D is perhaps TRBD1 (6 bases). The germline V gene has CDR1 LGHNA and CDR2 YSLEER. V was pared by 1 base and J by 4 bases, with 7 bases between. The CDR3 spans 13 residues. The CDR3 sequence is CASSQVGGTEAFF. The CDR3 DNA reads as TGCGCCAGCAGCCAAGTAGGGGGCACTGAAGCTTTCTTT.

This clone was observed a few times. This chain joins TRBV10-3 and TRBJ1-5; D is undetermined. Germline assignment: CDR1 ENHRY and CDR2 SYGVKD. The CDR3 length is 14 residues. V shed 2 bases and J shed 7 bases, with 12 bases lying between them. The CDR3 DNA follows: TGTGCCATCAGTGAGCTCGGGATACGGCAGCCCCAGCATTTT. Translating gives CAISELGIRQPQHF.

V usage is TRBV4-2 and J usage is TRBJ2-7; D is ambiguous. The germline gives CDR1 LGHNA, CDR2 YNFKEQ. The V and J ends lost 0 bases and 4 bases respectively, with 13 bases between them. The CDR3 consists of 15 residues. This CDR3 reads CASSQDWPDWYEQYF. The CDR3 bases are TGTGCCAGCAGCCAAGATTGGCCAGACTGGTACGAGCAGTACTTC.

V usage is TRBV5-6 and J usage is TRBJ1-1, with 10 bases that match TRBD1. V shed 5 bases and J 5 bases; nucleotides not matched to a gene: 9. The CDR3 covers 15 residues. Germline assignment: CDR1 SGHDT and CDR2 YYEEEE. Here the CDR3 DNA reads TGTGCCAGCAGGTCGACAGGGGGCTTGGGGACTGAAGCTTTCTTT. Translating it yields CASRSTGGLGTEAFF.

The CDR3 DNA reads TGTGCCAGCTCAGGATTGACAGGGGGCTACGAGCAGTACTTC. It translates to CASSGLTGGYEQYF. The rearrangement joins TRBV18 to TRBJ2-7, with 9 bases lining up with TRBD1. Germline loops: CDR1 KGHSH, CDR2 LQKENI. V shed 5 bases, J shed 3 bases, and the junction held 5 bases outside the gene matches. The CDR3 contains 14 residues.

This chain links TRBV28 with TRBJ2-7; 10 positions agree with TRBD1. The germline gives CDR1 MDHEN, CDR2 SYDVKM. This CDR3 has 14 amino acids. V trimming: 5 bases; J trimming: 4 bases; junction bases outside the gene matches: 5. CDR3 DNA sequence: TGTGCCAGCAGTGGACAGGGGGGTAGGTACGAGCAGTACTTC. This encodes CASSGQGGRYEQYF.